This T cell receptor (beta chain) is from a study of identical twins. Template switching added a universal primer binding site, and final cDNA carried unique molecular identifiers. TCRdb processed the 5' RACE reads anew with MiXCR; each CDR3 protein has one entry. The repertoire consists of about 520,000 distinct CDR3 sequences, with roughly a fifth occurring once and the leading ten covering roughly 0.9%. This clonotype was detected a few times. Germline V gene data show CDR1 as SGHVS and CDR2 as FNYEAQ. This CDR3 has 18 residues. Unmatched junction bases numbered 8, after V lost 0 bases and J lost 3 bases. These sequences were also reported in another study, on T cells expressing NK-cell markers. This second study notes: The dominant NKG2C+ clonotypes represented about 1.0-7.5% of CD8+ T cells in over 5 donors. In a handful of donors, dominant clonotypes made up 28.3-60.1% of CD3+CD56-NKG2C+ cells.

The TCR sequence derives from a woman aged 18-30 years in good health. V gene TRBV7-6 combines with J gene TRBJ2-3, with 11 bases matching TRBD2. Source material: CD4+ T cells sorted from blood. This chain's CDR3 is CASSLASPTSGITDTQYF. The CDR3, as DNA: TGTGCCAGCAGCTTAGCGTCCCCGACTAGCGGGATTACAGATACGCAGTATTTT.